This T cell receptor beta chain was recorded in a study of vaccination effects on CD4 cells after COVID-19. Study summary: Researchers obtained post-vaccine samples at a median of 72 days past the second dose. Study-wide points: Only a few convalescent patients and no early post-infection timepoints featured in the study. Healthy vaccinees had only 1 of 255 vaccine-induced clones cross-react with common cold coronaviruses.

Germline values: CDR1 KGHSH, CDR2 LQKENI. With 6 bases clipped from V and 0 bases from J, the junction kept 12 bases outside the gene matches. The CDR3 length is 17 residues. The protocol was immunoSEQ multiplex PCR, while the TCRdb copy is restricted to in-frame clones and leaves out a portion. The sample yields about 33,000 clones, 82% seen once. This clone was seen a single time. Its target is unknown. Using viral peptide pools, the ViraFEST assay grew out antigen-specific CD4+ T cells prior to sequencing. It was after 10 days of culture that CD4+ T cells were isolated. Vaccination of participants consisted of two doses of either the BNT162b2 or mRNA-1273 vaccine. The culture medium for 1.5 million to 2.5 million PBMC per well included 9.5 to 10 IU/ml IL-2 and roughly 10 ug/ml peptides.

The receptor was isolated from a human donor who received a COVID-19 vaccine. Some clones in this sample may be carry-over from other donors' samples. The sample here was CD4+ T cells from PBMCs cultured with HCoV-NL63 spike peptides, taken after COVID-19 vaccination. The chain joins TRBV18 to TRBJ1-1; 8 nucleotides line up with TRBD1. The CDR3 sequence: CASSTRTGNKMNTEAFF. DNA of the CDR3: TGTGCCAGCTCGACAAGGACAGGGAATAAAATGAACACTGAAGCTTTCTTT.